Each of the 2 T cell receptor beta chains below was sequenced from the same sample in a study of T cells in Graves' hyperthyroidism and ophthalmopathy. Amplified TCR beta CDR3 regions derived from RNA transcripts. HTBI primers drove first-round RT-PCR of the TCR CDR3. A single record per CDR3 protein comes from TCRdb applying MiXCR to the multiplex PCR reads. The data show a few hundred thousand distinct CDR3 sequences, approximately 25% seen once. Sequencing was performed on blood. Source of these receptors: a man over 45 with Graves' hyperthyroidism.

This clonotype has ten or more counts. The chain combines TRBV3-1 with TRBJ2-1; D may correspond to TRBD1 or TRBD2 (5 bases each). Germline V lookup: CDR1 LGHDT, CDR2 YNNKEL (reference sequence). The CDR3 is 12 amino acids. V lost 3 bases, J lost 8 bases, and 8 bases lay in between. The chain's CDR3 is CASSQGRHEQFF. The CDR3 nucleotides read TGTGCCAGCAGCCAGGGACGGCATGAGCAGTTCTTC.

This chain connects TRBV29-1 to TRBJ1-5, with D hard to call. Germline assignment: CDR1 SQVTM and CDR2 ANQGSEA. The length of the CDR3 is 13 residues. The germline V and J ends were trimmed by 3 bases and 6 bases, with 12 bases remaining between them. The DNA of the CDR3 is TGCAGCGTTGAGGCTCAGGTCGGTCAGCCCCAGCATTTT. Translation: CSVEAQVGQPQHF.